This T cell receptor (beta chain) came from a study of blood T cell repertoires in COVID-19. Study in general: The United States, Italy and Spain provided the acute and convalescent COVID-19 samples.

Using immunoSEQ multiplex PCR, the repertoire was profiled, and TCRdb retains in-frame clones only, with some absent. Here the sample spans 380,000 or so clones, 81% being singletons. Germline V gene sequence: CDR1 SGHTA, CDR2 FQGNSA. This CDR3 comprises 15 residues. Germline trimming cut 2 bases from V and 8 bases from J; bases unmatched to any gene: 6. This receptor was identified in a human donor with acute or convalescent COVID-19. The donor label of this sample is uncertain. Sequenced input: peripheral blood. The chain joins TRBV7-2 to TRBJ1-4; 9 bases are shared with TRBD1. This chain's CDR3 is CASSLLGTGKEKLFF. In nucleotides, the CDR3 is TGTGCCAGCAGCTTATTGGGGACAGGGAAAGAAAAACTGTTTTTT.